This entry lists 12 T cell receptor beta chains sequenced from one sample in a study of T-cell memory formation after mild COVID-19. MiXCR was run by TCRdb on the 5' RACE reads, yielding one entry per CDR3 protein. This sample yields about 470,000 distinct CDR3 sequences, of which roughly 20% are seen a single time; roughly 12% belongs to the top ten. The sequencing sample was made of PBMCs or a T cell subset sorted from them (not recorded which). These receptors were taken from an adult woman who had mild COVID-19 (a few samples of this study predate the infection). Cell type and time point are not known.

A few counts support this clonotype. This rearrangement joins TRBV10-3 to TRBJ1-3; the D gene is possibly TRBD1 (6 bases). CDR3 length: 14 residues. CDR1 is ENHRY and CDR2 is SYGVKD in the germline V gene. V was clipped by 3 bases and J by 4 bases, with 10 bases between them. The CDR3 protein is CAISEQGTGNTIYF. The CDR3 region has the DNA TGTGCCATCAGTGAACAGGGTACAGGAAACACCATATATTTT.

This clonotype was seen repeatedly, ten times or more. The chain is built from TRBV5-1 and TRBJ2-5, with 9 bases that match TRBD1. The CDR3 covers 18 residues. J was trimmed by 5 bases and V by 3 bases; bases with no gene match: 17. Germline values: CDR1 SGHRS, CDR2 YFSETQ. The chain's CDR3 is CASSSKPGQGGAWETQYF. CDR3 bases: TGCGCCAGCAGCTCAAAACCGGGACAGGGAGGAGCATGGGAGACCCAGTACTTC. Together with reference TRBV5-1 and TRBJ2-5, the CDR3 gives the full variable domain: KAGVTQTPRYLIKTRGQQVTLSCSPISGHRSVSWYQQTPGQGLQFLFEYFSETQRNKGNFPGRFSGRQFSNSRSEMNVSTLELGDSALYLCASSSKPGQGGAWETQYFGPGTRLLVL.

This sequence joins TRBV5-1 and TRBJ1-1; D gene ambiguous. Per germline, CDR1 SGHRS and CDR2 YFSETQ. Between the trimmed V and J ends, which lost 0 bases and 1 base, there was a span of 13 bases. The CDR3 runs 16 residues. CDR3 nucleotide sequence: TGCGCCAGCAGCTTGGACGGGAGATTAGAGAACACTGAAGCTTTCTTT. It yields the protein CASSLDGRLENTEAFF.

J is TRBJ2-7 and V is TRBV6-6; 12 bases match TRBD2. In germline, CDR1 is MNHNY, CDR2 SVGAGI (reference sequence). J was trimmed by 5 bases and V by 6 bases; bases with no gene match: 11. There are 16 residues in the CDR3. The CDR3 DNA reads TGTGCCAGCAGCATCCCGACTAGCGGGAGCGGCGACGAGCAGTACTTC. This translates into CASSIPTSGSGDEQYF.

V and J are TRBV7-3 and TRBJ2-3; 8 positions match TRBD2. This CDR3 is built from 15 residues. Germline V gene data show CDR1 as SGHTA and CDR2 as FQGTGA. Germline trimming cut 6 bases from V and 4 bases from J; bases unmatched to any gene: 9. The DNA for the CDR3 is TGTGCCAGCAGTCCCCTGGGTAGCGGGGCAGATACGCAGTATTTT. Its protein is CASSPLGSGADTQYF.

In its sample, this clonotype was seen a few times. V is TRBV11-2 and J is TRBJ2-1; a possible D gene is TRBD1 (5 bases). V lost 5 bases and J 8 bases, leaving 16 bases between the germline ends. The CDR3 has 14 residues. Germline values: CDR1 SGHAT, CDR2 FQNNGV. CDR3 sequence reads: CASSPVGPRHEQFF. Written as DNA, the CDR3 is TGTGCCAGCAGCCCGGTGGGGCCTCGGCATGAGCAGTTCTTC.

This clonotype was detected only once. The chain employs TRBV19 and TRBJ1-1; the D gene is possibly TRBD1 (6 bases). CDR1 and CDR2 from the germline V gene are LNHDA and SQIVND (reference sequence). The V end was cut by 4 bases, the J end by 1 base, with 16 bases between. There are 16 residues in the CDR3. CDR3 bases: TGTGCCAGTAGTACAGGAGACAGGATTTCGAACACTGAAGCTTTCTTT. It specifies CASSTGDRISNTEAFF.

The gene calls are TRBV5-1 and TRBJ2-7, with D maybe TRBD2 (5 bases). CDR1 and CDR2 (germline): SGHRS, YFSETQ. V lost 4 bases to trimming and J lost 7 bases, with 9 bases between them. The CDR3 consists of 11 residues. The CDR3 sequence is CASSEGWEQYF. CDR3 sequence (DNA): TGCGCCAGCAGCGAGGGTTGGGAGCAGTACTTC.

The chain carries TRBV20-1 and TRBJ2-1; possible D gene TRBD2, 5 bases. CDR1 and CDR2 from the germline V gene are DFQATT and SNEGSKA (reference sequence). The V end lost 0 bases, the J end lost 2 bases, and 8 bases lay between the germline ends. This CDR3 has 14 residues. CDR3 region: CSARDLATYNEQFF. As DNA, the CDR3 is TGCAGTGCTAGAGATTTAGCGACCTACAATGAGCAGTTCTTC.

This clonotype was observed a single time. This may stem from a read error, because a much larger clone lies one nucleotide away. This CDR3 is CASSGMNTEAFF. CDR3 DNA: TGTGCCAGCAGTGGGATGAACACTGAAGCTTTCTTT. The J gene is TRBJ1-1, the V gene TRBV12-3 or TRBV12-4, with no clear D. This CDR3 region has 12 residues. V was shortened by 5 bases and J by 0 bases, with 4 bases between the two germline ends.

CDR3 sequence reads: CASSLIGPNTEAFF. In DNA, the CDR3 is TGTGCCAGCAGTTTGATCGGGCCTAACACTGAAGCTTTCTTT. The J gene is TRBJ1-1, the V gene TRBV12-3 or TRBV12-4; D is unresolved. The V end was cut by 3 bases, the J end by 2 bases, with 10 bases between. CDR3 size: 14 residues.

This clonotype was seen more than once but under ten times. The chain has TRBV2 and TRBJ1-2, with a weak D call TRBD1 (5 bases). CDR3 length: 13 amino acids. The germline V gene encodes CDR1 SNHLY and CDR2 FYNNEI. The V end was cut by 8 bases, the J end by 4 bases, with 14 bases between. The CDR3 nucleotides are TGTGCCAGCCCGGACACGAGCCTCTATGGCTACACCTTC. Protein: CASPDTSLYGYTF.